Listed here are 4 T cell receptor beta chains from one sample, sequenced in a study of pediatric ulcerative colitis. Rectal tissue came from one to two pinch biopsies taken at colonoscopy. Assay: immunoSEQ multiplex PCR; the TCRdb copy retains only in-frame clones and omits some. This sample has 15,000 to 20,000 clones, with 70% to 85% found just once. Material for sequencing was gut tissue. The receptors were sampled from a boy aged 5-17 years with moderate ulcerative colitis.

This chain links TRBV6-1 with TRBJ2-4; D might be TRBD1 (6 bases). Trimming left V 2 bases short and J 6 bases short, with 11 bases between. This CDR3 contains 14 residues. From germline, CDR1 is MNHNS and CDR2 SASEGT. The CDR3 protein is CASSETGFGNIQYF. The CDR3 DNA reads TGTGCCAGCAGTGAAACAGGGTTTGGAAACATTCAGTACTTC.

The rearrangement joins TRBV28 to TRBJ1-1; D call uncertain. The CDR3 has 14 residues. The V and J ends lost 3 bases and 1 base respectively, with 9 bases between them. The germline V gene has CDR1 MDHEN and CDR2 SYDVKM. The CDR3 DNA sequence: TGTGCCAGCAGTTTGGTGCGGCCGAACACTGAAGCTTTCTTT. Translating it yields CASSLVRPNTEAFF.

The chain employs TRBV12-5 and TRBJ2-7; maybe TRBD2 (5 bases). Trimming cost V 0 bases and J 3 bases, with 15 bases left between them. The CDR3 length is 16 residues. CDR1 is LGHNT and CDR2 is FRNRAP in the germline V gene. CDR3 bases: TGTGCTAGTGGTTTGGTACGGGCGGGCGGAGGCTACGAGCAGTACTTC. It is translated as CASGLVRAGGGYEQYF.

The V gene is TRBV11-2, the J gene TRBJ2-6; 8 nucleotides match TRBD1. The germline V gene has CDR1 SGHAT and CDR2 FQNNGV. J lost 1 base, V lost 5 bases, and 10 bases had no gene match. This CDR3 region has 18 residues. CDR3 sequence: CASSPIRTGLSGANVLTF. DNA for the CDR3: TGTGCCAGCAGCCCTATAAGGACAGGGTTATCTGGGGCCAACGTCCTGACTTTC.